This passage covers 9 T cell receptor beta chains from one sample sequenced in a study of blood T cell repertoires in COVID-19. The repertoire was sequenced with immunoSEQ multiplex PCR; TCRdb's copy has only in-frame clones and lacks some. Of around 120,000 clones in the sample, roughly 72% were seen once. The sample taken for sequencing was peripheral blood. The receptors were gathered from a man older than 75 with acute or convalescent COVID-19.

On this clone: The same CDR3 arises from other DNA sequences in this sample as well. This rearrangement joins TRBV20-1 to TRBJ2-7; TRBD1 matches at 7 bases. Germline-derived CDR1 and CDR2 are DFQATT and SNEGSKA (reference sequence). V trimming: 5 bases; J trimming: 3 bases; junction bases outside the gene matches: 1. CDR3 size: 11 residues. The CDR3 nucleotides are TGCAGTGCTGGGGACAGCTACGAGCAGTACTTC. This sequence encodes CSAGDSYEQYF.

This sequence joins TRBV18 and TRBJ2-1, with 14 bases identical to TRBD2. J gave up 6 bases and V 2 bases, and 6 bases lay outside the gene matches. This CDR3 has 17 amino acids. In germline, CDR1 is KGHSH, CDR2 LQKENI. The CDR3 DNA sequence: TGTGCCAGCTCACCAGAAGGACTAGCGGGAGGTCGCAATGAGCAGTTCTTC. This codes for CASSPEGLAGGRNEQFF.

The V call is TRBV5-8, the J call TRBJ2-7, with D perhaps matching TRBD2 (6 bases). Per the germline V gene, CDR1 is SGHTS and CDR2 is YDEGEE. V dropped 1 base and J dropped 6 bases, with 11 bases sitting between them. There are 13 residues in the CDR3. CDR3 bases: TGTGCCAGCAGCTTGAATTTGGGGGGCGAGCAGTACTTC. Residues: CASSLNLGGEQYF.

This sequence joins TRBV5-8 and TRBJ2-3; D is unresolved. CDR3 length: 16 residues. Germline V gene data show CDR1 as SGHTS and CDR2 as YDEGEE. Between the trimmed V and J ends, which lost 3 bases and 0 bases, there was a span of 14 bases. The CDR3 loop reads CASSSLSGLSTDTQYF. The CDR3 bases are TGTGCCAGCAGCTCTTTATCTGGCCTTAGCACAGATACGCAGTATTTT.

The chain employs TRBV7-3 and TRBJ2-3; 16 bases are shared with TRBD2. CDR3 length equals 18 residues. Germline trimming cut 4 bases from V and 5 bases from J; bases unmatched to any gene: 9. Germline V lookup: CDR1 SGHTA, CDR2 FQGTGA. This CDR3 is CASSSPGLAGGGKDTQYF. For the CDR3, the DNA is TGTGCCAGCAGCTCGCCGGGACTAGCGGGAGGGGGAAAAGATACGCAGTATTTT.

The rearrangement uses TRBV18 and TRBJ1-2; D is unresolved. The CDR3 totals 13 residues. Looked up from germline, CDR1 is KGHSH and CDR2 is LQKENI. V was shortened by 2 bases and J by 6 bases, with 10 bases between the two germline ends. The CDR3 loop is CASSPNHSNGYTF. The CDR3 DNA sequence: TGTGCCAGCTCACCAAACCACAGCAATGGCTACACCTTC.

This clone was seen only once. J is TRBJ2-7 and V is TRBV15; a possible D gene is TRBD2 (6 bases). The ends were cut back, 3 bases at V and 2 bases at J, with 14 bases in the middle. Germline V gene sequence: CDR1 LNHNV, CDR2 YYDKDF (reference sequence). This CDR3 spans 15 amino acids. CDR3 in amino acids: CATSSDGTLAYEQYF. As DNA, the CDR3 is TGTGCCACCAGCAGCGACGGGACTCTCGCCTACGAGCAGTACTTC.

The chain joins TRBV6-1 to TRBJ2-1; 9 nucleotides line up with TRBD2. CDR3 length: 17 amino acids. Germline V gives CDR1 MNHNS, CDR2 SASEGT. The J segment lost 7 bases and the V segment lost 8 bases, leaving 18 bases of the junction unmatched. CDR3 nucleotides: TGTGCCAGCTGTGGGAGGCCTGGTAGCGGGAGTAGGAATGAGCAGTTCTTC. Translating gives CASCGRPGSGSRNEQFF.

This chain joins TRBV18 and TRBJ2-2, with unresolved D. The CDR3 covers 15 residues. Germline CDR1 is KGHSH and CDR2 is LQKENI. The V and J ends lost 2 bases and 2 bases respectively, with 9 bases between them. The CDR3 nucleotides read TGTGCCAGCTCACCAGCGCCACCTAACACCGGGGAGCTGTTTTTT. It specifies CASSPAPPNTGELFF.